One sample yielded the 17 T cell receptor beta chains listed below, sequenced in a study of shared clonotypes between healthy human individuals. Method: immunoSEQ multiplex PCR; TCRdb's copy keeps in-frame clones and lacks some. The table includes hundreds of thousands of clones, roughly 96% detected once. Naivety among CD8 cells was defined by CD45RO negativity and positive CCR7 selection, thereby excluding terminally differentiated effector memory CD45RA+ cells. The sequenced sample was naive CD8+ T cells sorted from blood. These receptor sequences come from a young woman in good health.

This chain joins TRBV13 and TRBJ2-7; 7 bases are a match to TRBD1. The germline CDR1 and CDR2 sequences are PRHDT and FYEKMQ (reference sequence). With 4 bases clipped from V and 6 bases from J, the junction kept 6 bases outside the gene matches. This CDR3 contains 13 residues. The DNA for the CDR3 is TGTGCCAGCAGCTCTACAGGGGTTGTCGAGCAGTACTTC. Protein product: CASSSTGVVEQYF.

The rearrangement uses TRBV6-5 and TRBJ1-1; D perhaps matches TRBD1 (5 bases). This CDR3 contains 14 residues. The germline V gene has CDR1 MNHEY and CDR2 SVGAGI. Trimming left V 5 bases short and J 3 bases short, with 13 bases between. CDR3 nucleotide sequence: TGTGCCAGCAGTGAAGGGGACGGTTACACTGAAGCTTTCTTT. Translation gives CASSEGDGYTEAFF.

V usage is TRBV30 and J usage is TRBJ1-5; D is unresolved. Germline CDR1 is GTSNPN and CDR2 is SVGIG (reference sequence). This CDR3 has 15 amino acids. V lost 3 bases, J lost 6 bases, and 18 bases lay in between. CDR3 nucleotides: TGTGCCTGGAGCGCCCTAGTGGGGTCGGGTCAGCCCCAGCATTTT. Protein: CAWSALVGSGQPQHF.

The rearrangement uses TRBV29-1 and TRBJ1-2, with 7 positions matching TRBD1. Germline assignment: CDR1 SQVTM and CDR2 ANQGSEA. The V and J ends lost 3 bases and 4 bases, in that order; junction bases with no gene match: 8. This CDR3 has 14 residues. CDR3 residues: CSVELDRKIYGYTF. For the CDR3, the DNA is TGCAGCGTTGAGCTGGACAGGAAAATCTATGGCTACACCTTC.

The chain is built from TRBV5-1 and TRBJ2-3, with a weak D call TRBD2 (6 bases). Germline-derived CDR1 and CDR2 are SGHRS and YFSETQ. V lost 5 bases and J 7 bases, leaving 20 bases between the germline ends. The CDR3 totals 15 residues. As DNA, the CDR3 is TGCGCCAGCAGTTCCCGGGACTCGAGGGTGAATACGCAGTATTTT. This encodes CASSSRDSRVNTQYF. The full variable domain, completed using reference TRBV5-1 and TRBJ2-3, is KAGVTQTPRYLIKTRGQQVTLSCSPISGHRSVSWYQQTPGQGLQFLFEYFSETQRNKGNFPGRFSGRQFSNSRSEMNVSTLELGDSALYLCASSSRDSRVNTQYFGPGTRLTVL.

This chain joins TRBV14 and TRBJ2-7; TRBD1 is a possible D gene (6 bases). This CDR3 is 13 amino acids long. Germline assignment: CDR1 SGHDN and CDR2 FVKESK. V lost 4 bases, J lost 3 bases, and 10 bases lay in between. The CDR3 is CASSLEQGYEQYF. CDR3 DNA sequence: TGTGCCAGCAGCCTTGAACAGGGCTACGAGCAGTACTTC.

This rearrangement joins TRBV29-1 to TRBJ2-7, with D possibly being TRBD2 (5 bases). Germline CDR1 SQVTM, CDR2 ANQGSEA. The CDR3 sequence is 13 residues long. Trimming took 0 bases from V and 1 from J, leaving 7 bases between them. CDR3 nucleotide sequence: TGCAGCGTTGAAGATGAGCGGTCCTACGAGCAGTACTTC. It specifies CSVEDERSYEQYF.

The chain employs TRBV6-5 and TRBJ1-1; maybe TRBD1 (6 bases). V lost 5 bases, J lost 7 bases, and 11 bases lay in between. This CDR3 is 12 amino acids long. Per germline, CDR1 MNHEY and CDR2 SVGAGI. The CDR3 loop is CASSTQGDEAFF. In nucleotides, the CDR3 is TGTGCCAGCAGTACACAGGGAGATGAAGCTTTCTTT.

CDR3 residues: CASSLDWGTSGNEQFF. The CDR3, as DNA: TGTGCCAGCAGCTTAGATTGGGGGACTTCAGGCAATGAGCAGTTCTTC. The chain links TRBV11-2 to TRBJ2-1, with D possibly TRBD2 on 6 matching bases. The CDR3 is 16 residues long. Looked up from germline, CDR1 is SGHAT and CDR2 is FQNNGV. V dropped 0 bases and J dropped 6 bases, with 15 bases sitting between them.

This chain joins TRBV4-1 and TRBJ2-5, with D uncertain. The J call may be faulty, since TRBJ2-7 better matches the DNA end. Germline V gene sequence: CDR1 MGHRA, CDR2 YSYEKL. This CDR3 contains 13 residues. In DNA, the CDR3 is TGCGCCAGCAGCCAAGAGTGGAGATACGAGCAGTACTTC. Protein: CASSQEWRYEQYF.

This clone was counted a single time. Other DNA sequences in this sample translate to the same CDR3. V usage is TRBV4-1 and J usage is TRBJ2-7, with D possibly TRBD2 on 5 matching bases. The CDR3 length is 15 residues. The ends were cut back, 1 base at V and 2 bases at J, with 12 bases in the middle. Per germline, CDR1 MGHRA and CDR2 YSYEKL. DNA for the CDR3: TGCGCCAGCAGCCAAGTGTCTAGCAGACCCTACGAGCAGTACTTC. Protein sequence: CASSQVSSRPYEQYF.

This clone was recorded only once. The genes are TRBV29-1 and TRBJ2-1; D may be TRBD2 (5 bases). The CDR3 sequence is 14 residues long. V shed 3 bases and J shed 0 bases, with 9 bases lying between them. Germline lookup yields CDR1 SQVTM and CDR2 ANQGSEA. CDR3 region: CSVDVGSSYNEQFF. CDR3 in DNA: TGCAGCGTTGACGTGGGGAGCTCCTACAATGAGCAGTTCTTC.

DNA for the CDR3: TGTGCCAGCAGTTTTCCCCGATCGAACACCGGGGAGCTGTTTTTT. This sequence encodes CASSFPRSNTGELFF. The chain employs TRBV28 and TRBJ2-2, with D hard to call. The CDR3 is 15 residues long. V was pared by 3 bases and J by 0 bases, with 8 bases between. Germline-derived CDR1 and CDR2 are MDHEN and SYDVKM.

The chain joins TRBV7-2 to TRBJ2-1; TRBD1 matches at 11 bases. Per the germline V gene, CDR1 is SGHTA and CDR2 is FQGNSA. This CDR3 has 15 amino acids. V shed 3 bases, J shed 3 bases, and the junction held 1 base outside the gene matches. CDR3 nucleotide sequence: TGTGCCAGCAGCTTTGGGACAGGGGGCTACAATGAGCAGTTCTTC. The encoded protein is CASSFGTGGYNEQFF.

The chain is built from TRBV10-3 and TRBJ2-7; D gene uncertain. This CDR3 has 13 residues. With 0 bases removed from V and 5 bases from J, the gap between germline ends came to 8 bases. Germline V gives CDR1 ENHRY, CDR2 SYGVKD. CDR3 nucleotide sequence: TGTGCCATCAGTGAGTCAGGTTTTCACGAGCAGTACTTC. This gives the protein CAISESGFHEQYF.

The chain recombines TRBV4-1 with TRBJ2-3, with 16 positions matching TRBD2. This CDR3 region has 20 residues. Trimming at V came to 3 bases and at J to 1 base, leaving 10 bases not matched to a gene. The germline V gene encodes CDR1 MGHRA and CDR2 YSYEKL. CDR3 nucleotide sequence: TGCGCCAGCAGCCACCCCGGGACTAGCGGGAGGGAGTGGGGCACAGATACGCAGTATTTT. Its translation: CASSHPGTSGREWGTDTQYF.

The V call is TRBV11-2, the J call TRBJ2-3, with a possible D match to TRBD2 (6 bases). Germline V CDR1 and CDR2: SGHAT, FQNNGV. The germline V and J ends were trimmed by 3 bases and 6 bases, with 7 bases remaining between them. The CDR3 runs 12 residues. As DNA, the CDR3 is TGTGCCAGCAGCTTGCTAGCGGATACGCAGTATTTT. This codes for CASSLLADTQYF. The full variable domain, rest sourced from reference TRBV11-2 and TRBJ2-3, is EAGVAQSPRYKIIEKRQSVAFWCNPISGHATLYWYQQILGQGPKLLIQFQNNGVVDDSQLPKDRFSAERLKGVDSTLKIQPAKLEDSAVYLCASSLLADTQYFGPGTRLTVL.